This T cell receptor beta chain was sequenced in a study of blood T cell repertoires in COVID-19. In this sample, this clone turned up a few times. Other DNA sequences in the sample encode the same CDR3. Profiled with immunoSEQ multiplex PCR; TCRdb holds only in-frame clones, not every one. The sample holds tens of thousands of clones, 60% to 80% seen once. The sample was PBMCs or T cells enriched from blood (not recorded which). This sequence originates from a woman aged 50 to 65 with acute COVID-19.

The CDR3 here is CASRRTGGTNTEAFF. CDR3 DNA: TGCGCCAGCAGGCGGACAGGGGGCACGAACACTGAAGCTTTCTTT. The chain is built from TRBV5-1 and TRBJ1-1, with 11 positions matching TRBD1. Germline CDR1 reads SGHRS; CDR2 reads YFSETQ. This CDR3 has 15 residues. Trimming took 5 bases from V and 1 from J; bases not matched to a gene: 4.